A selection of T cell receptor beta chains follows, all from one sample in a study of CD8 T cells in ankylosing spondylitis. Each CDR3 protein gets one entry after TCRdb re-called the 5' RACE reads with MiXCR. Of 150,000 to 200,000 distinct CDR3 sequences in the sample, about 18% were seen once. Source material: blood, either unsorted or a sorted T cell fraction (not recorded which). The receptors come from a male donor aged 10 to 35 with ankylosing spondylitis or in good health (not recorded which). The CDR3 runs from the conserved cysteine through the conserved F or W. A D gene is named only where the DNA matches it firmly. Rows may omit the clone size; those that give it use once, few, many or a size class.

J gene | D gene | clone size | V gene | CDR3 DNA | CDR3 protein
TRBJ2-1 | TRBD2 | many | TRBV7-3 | TGTGCCAGCAGCCGGGGACTAGCGGGGTACAATGAGCAGTTCTTC | CASSRGLAGYNEQFF
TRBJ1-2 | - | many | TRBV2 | TGTGCCAGCGCTGACGCCACCTCTTATGGCTACACCTTC | CASADATSYGYTF
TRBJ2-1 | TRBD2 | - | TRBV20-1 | TGCAGTGCTAGGATAATGACTAGCGGGAGTAATGAGCAGTTCTTC | CSARIMTSGSNEQFF
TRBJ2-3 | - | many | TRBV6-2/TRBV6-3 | TGTGCCAGCAAAGGGGGGGCCCGGAGCGATACGCAGTATTTT | CASKGGARSDTQYF
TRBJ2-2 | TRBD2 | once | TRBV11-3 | TGTGCCAGCAGCTTCTTTCTAGCGGGAGAATCAAAGCGGAACACCGGGGAGCTGTTTTTT | CASSFFLAGESKRNTGELFF
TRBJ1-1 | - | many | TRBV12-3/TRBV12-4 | TGTGCCAGCAGCATAACAGGGATCAACACTGAAGCTTTCTTT | CASSITGINTEAFF
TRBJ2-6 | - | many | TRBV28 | TGTGCCAGCAGTTTATCGGACGCCTGGATCTCTGGGGCCAACGTCCTGACTTTC | CASSLSDAWISGANVLTF
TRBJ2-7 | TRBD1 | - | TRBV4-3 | TGCGCCAGCAGCCTATGGACAGGCACCGACGAGCAGTACTTC | CASSLWTGTDEQYF
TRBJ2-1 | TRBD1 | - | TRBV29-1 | TGCAGCGTAGTTTCAGGGGGCGAGGGGTATGGCAATGAGCAGTTCTTC | CSVVSGGEGYGNEQFF
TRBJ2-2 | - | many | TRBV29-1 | TGCAGCGTTGAGGGACGGGCGAACACCGGGGAGCTGTTTTTT | CSVEGRANTGELFF
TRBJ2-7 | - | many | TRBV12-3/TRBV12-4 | TGTGCCAGCAGTAGAATGGTACTCGGCTACGAGCAGTACTTC | CASSRMVLGYEQYF
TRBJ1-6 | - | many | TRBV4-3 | TGCGCCAGCAGCCAAGATAGGGTTTCACCCCTCCACTTT | CASSQDRVSPLHF
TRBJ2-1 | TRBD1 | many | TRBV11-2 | TGTGCCAGCAGCTTAGGGGGACAGGGCTCCTACAATGAGCAGTTCTTC | CASSLGGQGSYNEQFF
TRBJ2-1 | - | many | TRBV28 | TGTGCCAGCGGGATCCGGCAGTTCTTC | CASGIRQFF
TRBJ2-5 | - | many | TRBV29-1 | TGCAGCGTTGACTTGCTAGAAAAGACCCAGTACTTC | CSVDLLEKTQYF
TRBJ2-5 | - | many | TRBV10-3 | TGTGCCATCAGCCCGCGGGACACCCAAGAGACCCAGTACTTC | CAISPRDTQETQYF
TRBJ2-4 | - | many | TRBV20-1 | TGCAGTGCTAGAGATGATCGCGGGAACATTCAGTACTTC | CSARDDRGNIQYF
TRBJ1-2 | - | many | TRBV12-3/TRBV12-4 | TGTGCCAGCAGTTTGAGGACAGCCCCCTATGGCTACACCTTC | CASSLRTAPYGYTF
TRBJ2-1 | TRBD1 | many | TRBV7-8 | TGTGCCAGCACTAAAACCTTGGGTAGTAGGACAGGGAATTCACGGGGCAACAATGAGCAGTTCTTC | CASTKTLGSRTGNSRGNNEQFF
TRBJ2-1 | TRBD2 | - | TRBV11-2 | TGTGCCAGCAGCCCAGGACTAGCGGGAGGCCGGCGGTTCTTC | CASSPGLAGGRRFF
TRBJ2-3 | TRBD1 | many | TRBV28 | TGTGCCAGCGAGACAGGGTCAGATACGCAGTATTTT | CASETGSDTQYF
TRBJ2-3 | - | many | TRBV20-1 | TGCAGTGCTAGAGCCGGGACGTTCACAGATACGCAGTATTTT | CSARAGTFTDTQYF
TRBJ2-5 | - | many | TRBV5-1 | TGCGCCAGCAGCTTGCGGCCGGCAGGGAAAGAGACCCAGTACTTC | CASSLRPAGKETQYF
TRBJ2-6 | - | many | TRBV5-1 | TGCGCCAGCAGCTTCCCCAGGGGCTCTGGGGCCAACGTCCTGACTTTC | CASSFPRGSGANVLTF
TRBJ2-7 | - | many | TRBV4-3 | TGCGCCAGCAGCCAAGAGCTTTGGGCTGTAGGTGAGCAGTACTTC | CASSQELWAVGEQYF
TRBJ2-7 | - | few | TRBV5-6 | TGTGCCAGCAGCTTCCGGGACTCCCTTGCCTACGAGCAGTACTTC | CASSFRDSLAYEQYF
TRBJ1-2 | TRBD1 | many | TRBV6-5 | TGTGCCAGCAGTGTACCGGGACAGGGGAAGAATGGCTACACCTTC | CASSVPGQGKNGYTF
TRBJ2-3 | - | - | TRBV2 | TGTGCCGGGAAAACAGGGACAAGCACAGATACGCAGTATTTT | CAGKTGTSTDTQYF
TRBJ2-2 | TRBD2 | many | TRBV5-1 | TGCGCCAGCAGCTACGGTAGCGGGCCGAACACCGGGGAGCTGTTTTTT | CASSYGSGPNTGELFF
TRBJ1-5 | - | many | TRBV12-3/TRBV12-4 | TGTGCCAGCGCCGCGGACAGTAGCAATCAGCCCCAGCATTTT | CASAADSSNQPQHF
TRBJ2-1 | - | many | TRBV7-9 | TGTGCCAGCAGCTTATATGGCCCCCCCCCTTTCAATGAGCAGTTCTTC | CASSLYGPPPFNEQFF
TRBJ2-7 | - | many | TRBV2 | TGTGCCAGCAGTGAAGGAGGGCACTACGAGCAGTACTTC | CASSEGGHYEQYF
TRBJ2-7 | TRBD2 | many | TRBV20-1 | TGCAGTGGGGTAAGATTAGCGGGGATCATCTACGAGCAGTACTTC | CSGVRLAGIIYEQYF
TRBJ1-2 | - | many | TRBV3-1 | TGTGCCAGCAGCCAAGGAGTGTGGGTGGATGGCTACACCTTC | CASSQGVWVDGYTF
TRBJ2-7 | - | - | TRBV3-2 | TGTGCCAGCAGCCAAATTCTACGGGAGGTGCTACTGGAGCAGTACTTC | CASSQILREVLLEQYF
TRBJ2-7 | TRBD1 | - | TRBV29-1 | TGCAGCGTACAGGGACAGGGGTCATACGAGCAGTACTTC | CSVQGQGSYEQYF
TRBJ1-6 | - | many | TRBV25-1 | TGTGCCAGCAGTGACATGGCGGGACTAAATTCACCCCTCCACTTT | CASSDMAGLNSPLHF
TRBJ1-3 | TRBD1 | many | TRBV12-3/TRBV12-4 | TGTGCCAGCAGTTTAGTGACAGGGGGTTCTGGAAACACCATATATTTT | CASSLVTGGSGNTIYF
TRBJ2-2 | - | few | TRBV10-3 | TGTGCCATCAGATCGGATGGGACCGGGGAGCTGTTTTTT | CAIRSDGTGELFF
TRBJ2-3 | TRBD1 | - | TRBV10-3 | TGTGCCATCAGTGAGGGACAGGGCCCCACAGATACGCAGTATTTT | CAISEGQGPTDTQYF